The source of this T cell receptor (beta chain) is a study of PD-1 blockade in classical Hodgkin lymphoma. General study results and limits: There remain no defined causes for the repertoire differences, which possibly reflect disease activity or prior therapy. Only CD4+ TCR diversity, not CD8+, had risen significantly by C4D1. Compared with healthy donors, newly diagnosed patients reportedly showed lower baseline TCR diversity.

Points on this clone: The antigen remains undetermined.

Using immunoSEQ multiplex PCR, the repertoire was profiled, and TCRdb retains in-frame clones only, with some absent. This sample has roughly 7,100 clones, with 86% found just once. The length of the CDR3 is 14 residues. The V gene's germline CDR1 is MDHEN and CDR2 SYDVKM. J lost 8 bases, V lost 5 bases, and 8 bases had no gene match. Time point indicated: cycle 4 day 1 (C4D1), after five to seven weeks of nivolumab. Every patient was affected by relapse after autologous stem cell transplantation, while exposure to brentuximab vedotin was not uniform. The sequence was obtained from a human donor with classical Hodgkin lymphoma. The sequenced sample was peripheral blood mononuclear cells (PBMCs), obtained before the fourth cycle of nivolumab. The rearrangement links TRBV28 to TRBJ1-4; 7 positions match TRBD1. The CDR3 sequence: CASSISDRVEKLFF. For the CDR3, the DNA is TGTGCCAGCAGTATTAGCGACAGGGTAGAAAAACTGTTTTTT.